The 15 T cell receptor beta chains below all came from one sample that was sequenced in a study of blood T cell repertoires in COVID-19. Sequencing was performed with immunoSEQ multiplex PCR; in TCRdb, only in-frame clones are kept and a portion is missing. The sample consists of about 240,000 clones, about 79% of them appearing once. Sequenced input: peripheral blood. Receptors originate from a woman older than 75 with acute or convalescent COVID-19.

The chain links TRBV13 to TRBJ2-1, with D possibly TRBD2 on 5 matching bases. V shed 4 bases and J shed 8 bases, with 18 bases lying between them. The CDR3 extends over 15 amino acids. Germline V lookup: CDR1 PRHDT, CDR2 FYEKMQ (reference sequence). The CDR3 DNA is TGTGCCAGCAGCTCACTAGGACGGGCCCCCGATGAGCAGTTCTTC. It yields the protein CASSSLGRAPDEQFF.

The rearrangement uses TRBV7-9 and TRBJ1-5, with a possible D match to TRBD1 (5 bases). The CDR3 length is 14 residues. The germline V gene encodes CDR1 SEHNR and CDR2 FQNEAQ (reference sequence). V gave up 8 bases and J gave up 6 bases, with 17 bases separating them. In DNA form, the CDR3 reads TGTGCCAGCCAGGGCCCCAACTCGGCTCAGCCCCAGCATTTT. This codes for CASQGPNSAQPQHF. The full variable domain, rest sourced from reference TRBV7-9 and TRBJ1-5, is DTGVSQNPRHKITKRGQNVTFRCDPISEHNRLYWYRQTLGQGPEFLTYFQNEAQLEKSRLLSDRFSAERPKGSFSTLEIQRTEQGDSAMYLCASQGPNSAQPQHFGDGTRLSIL.

CDR3 bases: TGCAGCGTTGAAGCGCCGGGACAGGGGGCTGTAGGTGAGCAGTTCTTC. This translates into CSVEAPGQGAVGEQFF. The chain couples TRBV29-1 to TRBJ2-1; 12 nucleotides agree with TRBD1. CDR3 length: 16 amino acids. Trimming at V came to 1 base and at J to 9 bases, leaving 10 bases not matched to a gene. Germline assignment: CDR1 SQVTM and CDR2 ANQGSEA.

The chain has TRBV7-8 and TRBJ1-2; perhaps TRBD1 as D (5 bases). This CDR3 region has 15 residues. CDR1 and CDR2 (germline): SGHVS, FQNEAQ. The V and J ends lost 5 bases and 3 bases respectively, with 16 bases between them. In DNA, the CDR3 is TGTGCCAGCAGCGTCGGGGGACTCCCGGACTATGGCTACACCTTC. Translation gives CASSVGGLPDYGYTF. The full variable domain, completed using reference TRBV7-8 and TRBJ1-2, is GAGVSQSPRYKVAKRGQDVALRCDPISGHVSLFWYQQALGQGPEFLTYFQNEAQLDKSGLPSDRFFAERPEGSVSTLKIQRTQQEDSAVYLCASSVGGLPDYGYTFGSGTRLTVV.

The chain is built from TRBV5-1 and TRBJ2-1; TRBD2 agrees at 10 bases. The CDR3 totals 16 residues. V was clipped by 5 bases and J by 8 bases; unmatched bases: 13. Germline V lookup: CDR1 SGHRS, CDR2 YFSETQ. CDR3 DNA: TGCGCCAGCAGTTATGATATTAGCGGGGGGTCGGATGAGCAGTTCTTC. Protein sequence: CASSYDISGGSDEQFF. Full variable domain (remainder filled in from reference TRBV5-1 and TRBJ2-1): KAGVTQTPRYLIKTRGQQVTLSCSPISGHRSVSWYQQTPGQGLQFLFEYFSETQRNKGNFPGRFSGRQFSNSRSEMNVSTLELGDSALYLCASSYDISGGSDEQFFGPGTRLTVL.

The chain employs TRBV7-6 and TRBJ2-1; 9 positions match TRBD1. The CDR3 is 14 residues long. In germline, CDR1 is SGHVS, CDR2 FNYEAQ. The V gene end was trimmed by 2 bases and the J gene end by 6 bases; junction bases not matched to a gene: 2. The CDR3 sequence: CASSLNRGLNEQFF. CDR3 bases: TGTGCCAGCAGCTTAAACAGGGGGCTCAATGAGCAGTTCTTC.

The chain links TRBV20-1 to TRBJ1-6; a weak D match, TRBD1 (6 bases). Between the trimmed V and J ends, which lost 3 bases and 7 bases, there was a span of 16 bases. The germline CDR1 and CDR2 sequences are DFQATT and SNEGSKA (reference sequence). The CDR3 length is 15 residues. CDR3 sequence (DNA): TGCAGTGCTAGTCTAGGGGGTTCGGGAAATTCACCCCTCCACTTT. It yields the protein CSASLGGSGNSPLHF.

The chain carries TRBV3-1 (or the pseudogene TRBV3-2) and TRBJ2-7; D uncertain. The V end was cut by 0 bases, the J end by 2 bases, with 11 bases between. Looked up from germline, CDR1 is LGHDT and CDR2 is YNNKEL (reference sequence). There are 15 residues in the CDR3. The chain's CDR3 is CASSQESLATYEQYF. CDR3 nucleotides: TGTGCCAGCAGCCAAGAAAGCCTTGCTACCTACGAGCAGTACTTC.

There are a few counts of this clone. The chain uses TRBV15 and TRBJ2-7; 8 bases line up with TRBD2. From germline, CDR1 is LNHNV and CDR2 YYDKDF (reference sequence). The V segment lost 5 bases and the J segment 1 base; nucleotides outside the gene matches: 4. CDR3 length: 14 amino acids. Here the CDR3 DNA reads TGTGCCACCAGCCGTAGCGGGGATTCCTACGAGCAGTACTTC. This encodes CATSRSGDSYEQYF.

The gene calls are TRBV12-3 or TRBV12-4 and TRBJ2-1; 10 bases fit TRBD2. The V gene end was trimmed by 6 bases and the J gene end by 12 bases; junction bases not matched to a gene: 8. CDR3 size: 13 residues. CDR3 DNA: TGTGCCAGCAGGGGATTAGCGGGGGGTACGCAGTTCTTC. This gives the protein CASRGLAGGTQFF.

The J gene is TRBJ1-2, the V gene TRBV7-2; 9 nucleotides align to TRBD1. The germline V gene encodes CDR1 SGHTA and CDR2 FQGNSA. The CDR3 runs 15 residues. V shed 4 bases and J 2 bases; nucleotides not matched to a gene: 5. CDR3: CASSSTGTGNYGYTF. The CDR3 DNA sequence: TGTGCCAGCAGCTCTACCGGGACAGGGAACTATGGCTACACCTTC.

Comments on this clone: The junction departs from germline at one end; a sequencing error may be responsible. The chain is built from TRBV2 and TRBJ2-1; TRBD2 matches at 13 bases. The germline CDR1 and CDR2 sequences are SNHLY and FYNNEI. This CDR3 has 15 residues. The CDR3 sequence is CAGSRTSGSYNEQFF. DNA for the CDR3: TGTGCCGGCAGTCGGACTAGCGGGAGTTACAATGAGCAGTTCTTC.

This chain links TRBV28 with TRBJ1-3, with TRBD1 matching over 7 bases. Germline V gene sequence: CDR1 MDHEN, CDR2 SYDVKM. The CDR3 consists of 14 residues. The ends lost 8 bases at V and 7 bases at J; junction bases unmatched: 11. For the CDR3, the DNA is TGTGCCAGCCATTCGACAGGGAGGCCCAACACCATATATTTT. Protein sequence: CASHSTGRPNTIYF.

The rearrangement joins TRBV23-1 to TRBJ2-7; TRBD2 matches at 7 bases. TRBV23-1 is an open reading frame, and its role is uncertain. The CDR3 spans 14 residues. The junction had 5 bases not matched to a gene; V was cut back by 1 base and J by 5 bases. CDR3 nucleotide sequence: TGCGCCAGCAGTCAATGGGGGGGAATCGACGAGCAGTACTTC. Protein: CASSQWGGIDEQYF.

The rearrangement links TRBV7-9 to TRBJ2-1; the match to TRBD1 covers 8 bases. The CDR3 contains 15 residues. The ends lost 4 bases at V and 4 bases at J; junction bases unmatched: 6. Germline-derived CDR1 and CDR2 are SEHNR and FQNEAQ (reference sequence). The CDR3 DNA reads TGTGCCAGCAGCTCGCCGGGACAGGCATACAATGAGCAGTTCTTC. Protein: CASSSPGQAYNEQFF.